The 14 T cell receptor beta chains below come from one sample, sequenced in a study of CD8+ T cells in alopecia areata. Treatment noted: oral pan-JAK inhibitor, 5-10 mg twice daily. The sequencing template was cDNA reverse transcribed from extracted RNA. Method: immunoSEQ multiplex PCR; TCRdb's copy keeps in-frame clones and lacks some. The sample lists about 200,000 clones; about 60% were seen once. Sequencing used CD4+ T cells sorted from blood, obtained at week 4, from a patient treated with tofacitinib. Receptors originate from a human donor with alopecia areata.

The gene calls are TRBV29-1 and TRBJ2-2, with D maybe TRBD1 (6 bases). The V gene lost 5 bases and the J gene lost 6 bases, with 13 bases spanning the gap. Germline V gives CDR1 SQVTM, CDR2 ANQGSEA. CDR3 length: 13 residues. The CDR3 region has the DNA TGCAGCGTTCTGGGGGCTAGGGCCGGGGAGCTGTTTTTT. Its translation is CSVLGARAGELFF.

The chain links TRBV9 to TRBJ2-7; the D is unclear. Germline V gene data show CDR1 as SGDLS and CDR2 as YYNGEE. V lost 0 bases, J lost 1 base, and 11 bases lay in between. CDR3 length: 15 residues. This chain's CDR3 is CASSVDYSASYEQYF. The CDR3 bases are TGTGCCAGCAGCGTAGATTATTCTGCGTCCTACGAGCAGTACTTC.

This chain connects TRBV28 to TRBJ2-3; D gene uncertain. The CDR3 totals 12 residues. Between the trimmed V and J ends, which lost 6 bases and 2 bases, there was a span of 6 bases. From germline, CDR1 is MDHEN and CDR2 SYDVKM. For the CDR3, the DNA is TGTGCCAGCAGGGGGAACACAGATACGCAGTATTTT. It yields the protein CASRGNTDTQYF.

The chain carries TRBV30 and TRBJ1-5; no clear D. The CDR3 has 14 amino acids. V was clipped by 1 base and J by 0 bases, with 7 bases between them. Germline values: CDR1 GTSNPN, CDR2 SVGIG (reference sequence). The CDR3 sequence is CAWSAGFSNQPQHF. The CDR3 DNA follows: TGTGCCTGGAGTGCGGGGTTTAGCAATCAGCCCCAGCATTTT. Variable domain in full (rest from reference TRBV30 and TRBJ1-5): SQTIHQWPATLVQPVGSPLSLECTVEGTSNPNLYWYRQAAGRGLQLLFYSVGIGQISSEVPQNLSASRPQDRQFILSSKKLLLSDSGFYLCAWSAGFSNQPQHFGDGTRLSIL.

The chain couples TRBV6-5 to TRBJ1-6; a possible D gene is TRBD1 (5 bases). V was cut by 2 bases and J by 4 bases, with 12 bases left in between. This CDR3 region has 16 residues. The germline gives CDR1 MNHEY, CDR2 SVGAGI. The CDR3 sequence is CASSYRGGRYNSPLHF. DNA of the CDR3: TGTGCCAGCAGTTACCGCGGGGGTCGGTATAATTCACCCCTCCACTTT.

The rearrangement links TRBV30 to TRBJ2-3; 7 bases are shared with TRBD2. With V trimmed by 0 bases and J by 0 bases, 6 bases remained unmatched. CDR1 is GTSNPN, CDR2 SVGIG, per germline (reference sequence). The CDR3 spans 16 residues. The CDR3, as DNA: TGTGCCTGGAGTGTACGGGGAGGGGCTAGCACAGATACGCAGTATTTT. Its translation is CAWSVRGGASTDTQYF.

There are a few counts of this clone. This sequence joins TRBV19 and TRBJ2-1, with TRBD2 identical over 7 bases. Germline V gene sequence: CDR1 LNHDA, CDR2 SQIVND (reference sequence). This CDR3 has 17 residues. Trimming took 1 base from V and 3 from J; bases not matched to a gene: 9. The CDR3 loop reads CASSIGPTGGGYNEQFF. The CDR3 DNA is TGTGCCAGTAGTATAGGGCCTACGGGGGGTGGCTACAATGAGCAGTTCTTC.

The DNA of the CDR3 is TGTGCCAGCAGTCCCAGACTAGCGGGCTACACAGATACGCAGTATTTT. It translates to CASSPRLAGYTDTQYF. The V gene is TRBV27, the J gene TRBJ2-3, with 10 bases that match TRBD2. Germline CDR1 and CDR2: MNHEY and SMNVEV (reference sequence). The V and J ends lost 5 bases and 2 bases, in that order; junction bases with no gene match: 7. CDR3 size: 16 residues.

V gene TRBV7-9 combines with J gene TRBJ2-3, with 7 bases fitting TRBD2. This CDR3 is 16 amino acids long. Germline loops: CDR1 SEHNR, CDR2 FQNEAQ (reference sequence). Trimming removed 11 bases from V and 2 bases from J; junction bases left unmatched: 16. The CDR3 DNA sequence: TGTGCCTGCGGGGGACGGGGGATGAACCCCACAGATACGCAGTATTTT. Its translation is CACGGRGMNPTDTQYF.

The CDR3 reads CASSGQGTSDTQYF. The CDR3 DNA follows: TGTGCCAGCAGTGGCCAGGGAACCTCAGATACGCAGTATTTT. The chain has TRBV6-1 and TRBJ2-3, with TRBD1 as a possible D gene (5 bases). Trimming cost V 4 bases and J 4 bases, with 12 bases left between them. Germline V CDR1 and CDR2: MNHNS, SASEGT. This CDR3 has 14 amino acids.

The chain employs TRBV4-3 and TRBJ1-5; a weak D match, TRBD1 (5 bases). The CDR3 runs 14 residues. V gave up 0 bases and J gave up 4 bases, with 7 bases separating them. Germline CDR1 is LGHNA and CDR2 is YSLEER. In nucleotides, the CDR3 is TGCGCCAGCAGCCAAGAGTGGGGGAATCAGCCCCAGCATTTT. As protein: CASSQEWGNQPQHF.

The CDR3 region is CASAGGAGRHEQYF. CDR3 bases: TGTGCCAGCGCCGGGGGGGCAGGGCGCCACGAGCAGTACTTC. J is TRBJ2-7 and V is TRBV19, with TRBD2 identical over 8 bases. J gave up 5 bases and V 9 bases, and 12 bases lay outside the gene matches. From germline, CDR1 is LNHDA and CDR2 SQIVND (reference sequence). CDR3 length equals 14 residues.

This clone has just a few counts. The V and J genes are TRBV6-6 and TRBJ2-6; D assignment may be TRBD1 or TRBD2 (7 bases each). Trimming removed 8 bases from V and 2 bases from J, with 13 bases in between. CDR3 size: 15 residues. CDR1 is MNHNY and CDR2 is SVGAGI in the germline V gene (reference sequence). The CDR3 sequence is CASGEGAPGANVLTF. CDR3 coding DNA: TGTGCCAGCGGGGAGGGGGCTCCTGGGGCCAACGTCCTGACTTTC.

The chain employs TRBV28 and TRBJ1-5, with D hard to call. Trimming took 4 bases from V and 6 from J, leaving 4 bases between them. There are 11 residues in the CDR3. The V gene's germline CDR1 is MDHEN and CDR2 SYDVKM. CDR3 region: CASSSFQPQHF. The CDR3 region has the DNA TGTGCCAGCAGTTCATTTCAGCCCCAGCATTTT.